The T cell receptor beta chain described here comes from a study of blood T cell repertoires in COVID-19. In the study overall: Material from acute and convalescent COVID-19 was sourced from the United States, Italy and Spain. From T cells, B-cell-depleted T cells, or PBMCs came the material, which was cDNA or gDNA.

Data came from immunoSEQ multiplex PCR; TCRdb stores just in-frame clones and leaves some out. The sample consists of more than 85,000 clones, around 85% of them appearing once. This TCR derives from a man at least 80 years old with acute or convalescent COVID-19. Sequences were obtained from peripheral blood.

The DNA of the CDR3 is TGTGCCAGCAGTGAAGGGGCACATGAGCAGTTCTTC. Translated, it gives CASSEGAHEQFF. The chain recombines TRBV6-1 with TRBJ2-1; D remains ambiguous. The length of the CDR3 is 12 residues. CDR1 MNHNS and CDR2 SASEGT come from the germline V gene. The ends were cut back, 1 base at V and 8 bases at J, with 6 bases in the middle.